Below, 22 T cell receptor beta chains from the same sample are listed, as sequenced in a study of radiation and T cells in renal cell carcinoma. Time point specified: baseline pretreatment blood. Treatment indicated: 15 Gy SBRT to primary tumor, nephrectomy 4 weeks later. TCRdb's copy holds only in-frame clones and misses some; the assay was immunoSEQ multiplex PCR. The table shows roughly 120,000 clones, with roughly 80% occurring only once. The sample in question was blood, obtained from a patient whose treatment included radiotherapy and nephrectomy. Receptor source: a woman aged 60 to 75 with renal cell carcinoma.

This sequence joins TRBV7-2 and TRBJ2-3; D ambiguous. The V gene lost 1 base and the J gene lost 3 bases, with 5 bases spanning the gap. From germline, CDR1 is SGHTA and CDR2 FQGNSA. The CDR3 sequence is 13 residues long. The CDR3 reads CASSLGSTDTQYF. As DNA, the CDR3 is TGTGCCAGCAGCTTAGGATCGACAGATACGCAGTATTTT.

The CDR3 sequence is CASRHRGDPPQPQHF. CDR3 sequence (DNA): TGTGCCAGCAGGCACAGGGGCGACCCGCCTCAGCCCCAGCATTTT. The chain has TRBV6-5 and TRBJ1-5; 7 positions match TRBD1. V shed 6 bases and J 6 bases; nucleotides not matched to a gene: 11. The length of the CDR3 is 15 residues. Germline V CDR1 and CDR2: MNHEY, SVGAGI.

A few counts support this clone. As DNA, the CDR3 is TGTGCCAGCAGAGGACAGGGGGCGAATTCACCCCTCCACTTT. Amino acid sequence: CASRGQGANSPLHF. This chain uses TRBV6-1 with TRBJ1-6, with TRBD1 identical over 11 bases. Germline V gives CDR1 MNHNS, CDR2 SASEGT. The CDR3 has 14 amino acids. With 6 bases clipped from V and 7 bases from J, the junction kept 2 bases outside the gene matches.

The chain recombines TRBV10-2 with TRBJ2-7; D unclear. The germline gives CDR1 WSHSY, CDR2 SAAADI. V dropped 11 bases and J dropped 0 bases, with 11 bases sitting between them. The CDR3 length is 12 residues. CDR3 sequence: CACQGSSYEQYF. CDR3 DNA sequence: TGCGCCTGTCAAGGTAGCTCCTACGAGCAGTACTTC.

This rearrangement joins TRBV18 to TRBJ1-1; 7 nucleotides match TRBD1. The CDR3 runs to 16 residues. V was clipped by 6 bases and J by 1 base; unmatched bases: 11. Germline CDR1 and CDR2: KGHSH and LQKENI. For the CDR3, the DNA is TGTGCCAGCTCGTTCGGCAGGACAGGACCGAACACTGAAGCTTTCTTT. Amino acid sequence: CASSFGRTGPNTEAFF.

V is TRBV10-1 and J is TRBJ1-2; D uncertain. From germline, CDR1 is WNHNN and CDR2 SYGVQD (reference sequence). The CDR3 has 12 residues. V was clipped by 8 bases and J by 2 bases, with 9 bases between them. CDR3 DNA sequence: TGCGCCAGCCAACCCGGAAACTATGGCTACACCTTC. Protein: CASQPGNYGYTF.

This clone was picked up one time. DNA for the CDR3: TGTGCCAGCAGTGAAGCCCCAGGCCGTCGGGCCCAGCATTTT. Protein product: CASSEAPGRRAQHF. V usage is TRBV6-1 and J usage is TRBJ1-5; unclear D gene. V lost 0 bases and J lost 11, with 14 bases in between. The germline V gene encodes CDR1 MNHNS and CDR2 SASEGT. The length of the CDR3 is 14 residues.

The chain joins TRBV9 to TRBJ1-1; 7 bases are shared with TRBD1. Looked up from germline, CDR1 is SGDLS and CDR2 is YYNGEE. The CDR3 has 18 amino acids. The trim removed 0 bases at V and 5 bases at J, leaving 16 bases unmatched. The CDR3 bases are TGTGCCAGCAGCGTAGCCCCATTGACAGGGATTGAGAGAACTGAAGCTTTCTTT. Translation gives CASSVAPLTGIERTEAFF.

The chain couples TRBV7-4 to TRBJ2-3; D uncertain. The CDR3 contains 12 residues. The V and J ends lost 5 bases and 1 base respectively, with 4 bases between them. CDR1 is SGHVT, CDR2 SQSDAQ, per germline. The CDR3 is CASSHRTDTQYF. CDR3 bases: TGTGCCAGCAGCCACCGCACAGATACGCAGTATTTT.

J is TRBJ2-3 and V is TRBV5-1; 8 nucleotides align to TRBD2. Germline-derived CDR1 and CDR2 are SGHRS and YFSETQ. Trimming at V came to 7 bases and at J to 9 bases, leaving 16 bases not matched to a gene. This CDR3 region has 15 residues. CDR3 nucleotides: TGCGCCAGCGTCGCCGGGACTAGTGCCGGGGGGACGCAGTATTTT. Translating gives CASVAGTSAGGTQYF.

The rearrangement joins TRBV6-6 to TRBJ1-5; tentatively, D is TRBD1 (5 bases). CDR3 size: 14 residues. V was shortened by 7 bases and J by 1 base, with 11 bases between the two germline ends. Germline lookup yields CDR1 MNHNY and CDR2 SVGAGI (reference sequence). CDR3 sequence reads: CASTPRGSNQPQHF. The CDR3 nucleotides are TGTGCCAGCACCCCGCGGGGGAGCAATCAGCCCCAGCATTTT.

This sequence joins TRBV7-6 and TRBJ2-3, with D tentatively TRBD2 (5 bases). Germline V gene lookup returns CDR1 SGHVS and CDR2 FNYEAQ. The ends were cut back, 5 bases at V and 4 bases at J, with 16 bases in the middle. This CDR3 is built from 15 residues. The CDR3 region has the DNA TGTGCCAGCAGCCCGTACACGAGGGTCGCAGATACGCAGTATTTT. This translates into CASSPYTRVADTQYF.

V is TRBV9 and J is TRBJ2-3; D unresolved. CDR3 length: 15 residues. With 0 bases removed from V and 4 bases from J, the gap between germline ends came to 12 bases. Looked up from germline, CDR1 is SGDLS and CDR2 is YYNGEE. The CDR3 here is CASSVDGLDADTQYF. The DNA for the CDR3 is TGTGCCAGCAGCGTAGACGGCCTGGATGCAGATACGCAGTATTTT.

The chain carries TRBV2 and TRBJ1-5; a weak D match, TRBD1 (6 bases). Trimming shortened V by 2 bases and J by 4 bases, and 24 bases separated the two germline ends. CDR3 length: 19 amino acids. Germline V gene data show CDR1 as SNHLY and CDR2 as FYNNEI. CDR3: CASSEIIRGKVSGNQPQHF. CDR3 nucleotide sequence: TGTGCCAGCAGTGAAATTATCAGGGGAAAAGTTTCGGGAAATCAGCCCCAGCATTTT.

This clone has only a few counts. The chain links TRBV19 to TRBJ1-5; the D gene is possibly TRBD1 (5 bases). The CDR3 is 16 amino acids. Trimming took 10 bases from V and 3 from J, leaving 22 bases between them. Germline CDR1 LNHDA, CDR2 SQIVND (reference sequence). The CDR3 reads CATSWSGRQSNQPQHF. In DNA form, the CDR3 reads TGTGCCACCTCCTGGTCAGGGAGACAGTCCAATCAGCCCCAGCATTTT. The complete variable domain, with remaining parts taken from reference TRBV19 and TRBJ1-5, reads DGGITQSPKYLFRKEGQNVTLSCEQNLNHDAMYWYRQDPGQGLRLIYYSQIVNDFQKGDIAEGYSVSREKKESFPLTVTSAQKNPTAFYLCATSWSGRQSNQPQHFGDGTRLSIL.

The chain recombines TRBV7-9 with TRBJ2-3; 8 bases map to TRBD1. The V and J ends lost 6 bases and 3 bases, in that order; junction bases with no gene match: 8. This CDR3 is 15 amino acids long. Germline CDR1 SEHNR, CDR2 FQNEAQ (reference sequence). The CDR3 DNA is TGTGCCAGCAGTTCAGGGACAGGACCGACAGATACGCAGTATTTT. This encodes CASSSGTGPTDTQYF.

The chain carries TRBV5-4 and TRBJ1-2; 9 bases match TRBD1. Germline CDR1 reads SGHNT; CDR2 reads YYREEE (reference sequence). Trimming cost V 4 bases and J 4 bases; bases outside gene matches: 2. The CDR3 spans 13 residues. CDR3 bases: TGTGCCAGCAGCCAGACAGGGGGCTATGGCTACACCTTC. Its translation: CASSQTGGYGYTF. Full variable domain (outside the CDR3, taken from reference TRBV5-4 and TRBJ1-2): ETGVTQSPTHLIKTRGQQVTLRCSSQSGHNTVSWYQQALGQGPQFIFQYYREEENGRGNFPPRFSGLQFPNYSSELNVNALELDDSALYLCASSQTGGYGYTFGSGTRLTVV.

V and J are TRBV7-2 and TRBJ2-1, with 7 bases matching TRBD2. The CDR3 contains 14 residues. The junction had 4 bases not matched to a gene; V was cut back by 1 base and J by 7 bases. Germline V gene lookup returns CDR1 SGHTA and CDR2 FQGNSA. The CDR3 DNA is TGTGCCAGCAGCTTAGATGGGACTAAGAATGAGCAGTTCTTC. Translated: CASSLDGTKNEQFF.

The rearrangement links TRBV20-1 to TRBJ1-1; TRBD1 might be the D (5 bases). The length of the CDR3 is 11 residues. The germline CDR1 and CDR2 sequences are DFQATT and SNEGSKA (reference sequence). The CDR3 coding sequence is TGCAGGGCAGGGTTCGGCACTGAAGCTTTCTTT. Amino acid sequence: CRAGFGTEAFF.

The chain employs TRBV5-6 and TRBJ2-5; 8 bases fit TRBD1. Trimming at V came to 3 bases and at J to 5 bases, leaving 12 bases not matched to a gene. The germline gives CDR1 SGHDT, CDR2 YYEEEE. The CDR3 extends over 16 amino acids. CDR3 region: CASSSSGQGLRETQYF. CDR3 coding DNA: TGTGCCAGCAGCTCCTCCGGACAGGGCTTAAGGGAGACCCAGTACTTC. The whole variable domain, filled in from reference TRBV5-6 and TRBJ2-5, reads DAGVTQSPTHLIKTRGQQVTLRCSPKSGHDTVSWYQQALGQGPQFIFQYYEEEERQRGNFPDRFSGHQFPNYSSELNVNALLLGDSALYLCASSSSGQGLRETQYFGPGTRLLVL.

The chain links TRBV10-1 to TRBJ2-2; D is undetermined. CDR1 WNHNN and CDR2 SYGVQD come from the germline V gene (reference sequence). Trimming stripped 3 bases from V and 2 bases from J, with 10 bases between. This CDR3 spans 15 amino acids. The CDR3 DNA follows: TGCGCCAGCAGTGACTTCCGATACAACACCGGGGAGCTGTTTTTT. Protein: CASSDFRYNTGELFF.

V gene TRBV7-2 combines with J gene TRBJ2-5, with 9 bases fitting TRBD2. Germline V gene data show CDR1 as SGHTA and CDR2 as FQGNSA. There are 16 residues in the CDR3. V lost 2 bases, J lost 4 bases, and 8 bases stayed unmatched. The CDR3: CASSLRLAGLGETQYF. CDR3 bases: TGTGCCAGCAGCTTAAGGCTAGCGGGATTGGGAGAGACCCAGTACTTC.